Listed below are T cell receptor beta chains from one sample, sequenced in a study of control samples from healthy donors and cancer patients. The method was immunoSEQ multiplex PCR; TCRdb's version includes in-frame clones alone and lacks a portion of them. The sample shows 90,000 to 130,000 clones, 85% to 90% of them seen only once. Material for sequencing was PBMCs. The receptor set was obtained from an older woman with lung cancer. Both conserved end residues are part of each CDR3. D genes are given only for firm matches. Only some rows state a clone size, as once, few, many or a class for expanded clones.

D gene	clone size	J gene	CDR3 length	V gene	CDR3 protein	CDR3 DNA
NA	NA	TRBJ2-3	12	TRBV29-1	CSVEAGGDTQYF	TGCAGCGTTGAAGCGGGTGGAGATACGCAGTATTTT
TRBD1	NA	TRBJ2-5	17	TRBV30	CAWMKLGQGYLWETQYF	TGTGCCTGGATGAAGCTGGGACAGGGGTACCTTTGGGAGACCCAGTACTTC
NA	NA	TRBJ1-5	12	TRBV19	CATEGVGQPQHF	TGTGCCACCGAGGGGGTTGGTCAGCCCCAGCATTTT
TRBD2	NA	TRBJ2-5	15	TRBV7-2	CASSWGGSPGETQYF	TGTGCCAGCAGCTGGGGGGGTAGCCCCGGGGAGACCCAGTACTTC
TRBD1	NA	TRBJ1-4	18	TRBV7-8	CASSFFRTGTDWDEKLFF	TGTGCCAGCAGCTTCTTTCGGACAGGGACGGACTGGGATGAAAAACTGTTTTTT
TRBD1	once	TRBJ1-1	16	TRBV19	CASSIDRDRGNTEAFF	TGTGCCAGTAGTATAGATAGAGACAGGGGGAACACTGAAGCTTTCTTT
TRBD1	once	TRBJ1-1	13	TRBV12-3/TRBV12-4	CASSPGQGSEAFF	TGTGCCAGCAGCCCGGGACAGGGGAGTGAAGCTTTCTTT
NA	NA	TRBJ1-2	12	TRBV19	CASSPTGGGYTF	TGTGCCAGTAGTCCTACGGGGGGCGGCTACACCTTC
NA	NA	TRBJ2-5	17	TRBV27	CASSLGAGTRGQETQYF	TGTGCCAGCAGTTTAGGCGCGGGTACGAGGGGACAAGAGACCCAGTACTTC
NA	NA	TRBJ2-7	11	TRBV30	CAWSQSYEQYF	TGTGCCTGGAGTCAATCCTACGAGCAGTACTTC
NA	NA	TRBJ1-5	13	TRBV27	CASSLKENQPQHF	TGTGCCAGCAGTTTAAAGGAGAATCAGCCCCAGCATTTT
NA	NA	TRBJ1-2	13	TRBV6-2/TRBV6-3	CASSYTGNYGYTF	TGTGCCAGCAGTTATACAGGGAACTATGGCTACACCTTC
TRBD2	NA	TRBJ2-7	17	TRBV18	CASSPPLSSGLSYEQYF	TGTGCCAGCTCACCACCGTTATCTAGCGGGCTCTCCTACGAGCAGTACTTC
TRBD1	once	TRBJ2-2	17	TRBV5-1	CASSWGQGMGAAGELFF	TGCGCCAGCAGCTGGGGACAGGGAATGGGGGCGGCCGGGGAGCTGTTTTTT
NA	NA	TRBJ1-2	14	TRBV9	CASSERGANYGYTF	TGTGCCAGCAGCGAGAGGGGGGCTAACTATGGCTACACCTTC
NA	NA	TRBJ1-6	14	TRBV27	CASSFDRELSPLHF	TGTGCCAGCAGTTTCGATAGGGAGCTCTCACCCCTCCACTTT
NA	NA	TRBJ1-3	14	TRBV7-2	CASSPPPLGNTIYF	TGTGCCAGCAGCCCCCCTCCTCTCGGAAACACCATATATTTT
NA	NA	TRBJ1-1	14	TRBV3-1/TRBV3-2	CASSPLIWNTEAFF	TGTGCCAGCAGCCCCTTAATCTGGAACACTGAAGCTTTCTTT
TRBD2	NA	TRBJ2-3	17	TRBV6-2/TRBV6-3	CASSYSTSAASTDTQYF	TGTGCCAGCAGTTACTCCACTAGCGCCGCTAGCACAGATACGCAGTATTTT
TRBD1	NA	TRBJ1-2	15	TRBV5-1	CASSLAWDRTYGYTF	TGCGCCAGCAGCTTGGCCTGGGACAGGACGTATGGCTACACCTTC
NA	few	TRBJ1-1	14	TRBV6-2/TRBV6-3	CASSPYILNTEAFF	TGTGCCAGCAGCCCCTATATTCTCAACACTGAAGCTTTCTTT
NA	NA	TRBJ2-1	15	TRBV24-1	CATSDKGGPYNEQFF	TGTGCCACCAGTGACAAGGGGGGCCCCTACAATGAGCAGTTCTTC
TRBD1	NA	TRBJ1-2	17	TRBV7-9	CASSPLSGTGGNYGYTF	TGTGCCAGCAGCCCCCTATCCGGGACAGGGGGCAACTATGGCTACACCTTC
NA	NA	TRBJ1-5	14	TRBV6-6	CASISGSLSEPQHF	TGTGCCAGCATCTCAGGCTCCCTAAGTGAGCCCCAGCATTTT
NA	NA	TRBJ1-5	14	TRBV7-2	CASSWANSNQPQHF	TGTGCCAGCAGCTGGGCCAATAGCAATCAGCCCCAGCATTTT
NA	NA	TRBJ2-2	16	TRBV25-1	CASSPPGAGFTGELFF	TGTGCCAGCAGTCCCCCGGGGGCAGGGTTTACCGGGGAGCTGTTTTTT
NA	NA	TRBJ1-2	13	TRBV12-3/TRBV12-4	CASSLGGSYGYTF	TGTGCCAGCAGTTTAGGGGGTTCCTATGGCTACACCTTC
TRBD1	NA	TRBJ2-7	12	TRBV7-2	CASSAQGYEQYF	TGTGCCAGCAGCGCACAGGGGTACGAGCAGTACTTC
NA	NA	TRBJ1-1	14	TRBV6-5	CASKQGGAGSEAFF	TGTGCCAGCAAACAAGGGGGAGCAGGCTCTGAAGCTTTCTTT
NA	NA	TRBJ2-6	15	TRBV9	CASSPPWTGANVLTF	TGTGCCAGCAGCCCCCCCTGGACTGGGGCCAACGTCCTGACTTTC
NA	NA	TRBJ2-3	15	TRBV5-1	CASSLAGDPTDTQYF	TGCGCCAGCAGCTTGGCGGGAGATCCCACAGATACGCAGTATTTT
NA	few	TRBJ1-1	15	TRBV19	CASSINGEVNTEAFF	TGTGCCAGTAGTATTAACGGGGAAGTGAACACTGAAGCTTTCTTT
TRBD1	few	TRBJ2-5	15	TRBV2	CASSRTGGMVETQYF	TGTGCCAGCAGCCGGACAGGGGGCATGGTGGAGACCCAGTACTTC
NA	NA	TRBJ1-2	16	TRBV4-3	CASSQVLRQTNYGYTF	TGCGCCAGCAGCCAAGTTTTGAGGCAAACTAACTATGGCTACACCTTC
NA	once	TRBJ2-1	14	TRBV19	CASSMSRGRNEQFF	TGTGCCAGTAGTATGTCGCGGGGAAGGAATGAGCAGTTCTTC
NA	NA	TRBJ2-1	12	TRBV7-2	CASSLMYNEQFF	TGTGCCAGCAGCCTTATGTACAATGAGCAGTTCTTC
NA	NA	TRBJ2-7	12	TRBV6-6	CASTYDTYEQYF	TGTGCCAGCACCTACGACACCTACGAGCAGTACTTC
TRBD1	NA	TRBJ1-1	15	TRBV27	CASSQTTGLNTEAFF	TGTGCCAGCAGCCAAACGACAGGGTTGAACACTGAAGCTTTCTTT
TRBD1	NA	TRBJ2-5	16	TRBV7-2	CASSPAGTGAFLTQYF	TGTGCCAGCAGCCCCGCCGGGACAGGGGCTTTTTTAACCCAGTACTTC
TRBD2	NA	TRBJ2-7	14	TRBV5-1	CASSGSGRAGEQYF	TGCGCCAGCAGCGGTAGCGGGAGGGCCGGCGAGCAGTACTTC
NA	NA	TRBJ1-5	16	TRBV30	CAWSVRAAGGNQPQHF	TGTGCCTGGAGTGTAAGGGCGGCCGGGGGCAATCAGCCCCAGCATTTT